This T cell receptor beta chain was identified in a study of blood T cell repertoires in COVID-19. The V gene lost 0 bases and the J gene lost 8 bases, with 13 bases spanning the gap. CDR3 length equals 15 residues. From germline, CDR1 is LGHDT and CDR2 YNNKEL (reference sequence). Profiling relied on immunoSEQ multiplex PCR, and the TCRdb table lists in-frame clones only, not all of them. The sample carries 60,000 to 70,000 clones, about 86% recorded once. Sequences were obtained from peripheral blood. The TCR originated in a woman in her sixties or seventies with acute or convalescent COVID-19. The V gene is TRBV3-1 (or the pseudogene TRBV3-2), the J gene TRBJ1-4; possible D gene TRBD1, 6 bases. The CDR3 region has the DNA TGTGCCAGCAGCCAAGATCCCAGGGGAGAAGAAAAACTGTTTTTT. It translates to CASSQDPRGEEKLFF.